The 16 T cell receptor beta chains below were found in one sample sequenced in a study of blood T cell repertoires in COVID-19. The table came from immunoSEQ multiplex PCR; TCRdb's copy has only in-frame clones and leaves some out. The repertoire holds about 360,000 clones, more than 75% seen once, with around 2% in the top ten. Sequenced: PBMCs or T cells enriched from blood (not recorded which). All receptors come from a man aged 35-49 years in a cohort exposed to, infected with or recovered from COVID-19 (not recorded which).

The chain couples TRBV18 to TRBJ2-3, with TRBD2 matching over 11 bases. This CDR3 comprises 20 residues. Germline values: CDR1 KGHSH, CDR2 LQKENI. The V and J ends lost 1 base and 1 base, in that order; junction bases with no gene match: 13. CDR3 nucleotides: TGTGCCAGCTCACCACGTCTGATAGCGGGAGGGCCCAAGGGCACAGATACGCAGTATTTT. It translates to CASSPRLIAGGPKGTDTQYF.

This chain connects TRBV19 to TRBJ1-1, with 8 bases identical to TRBD1. Germline CDR1 LNHDA, CDR2 SQIVND (reference sequence). The CDR3 runs 14 residues. The J segment lost 5 bases and the V segment lost 2 bases, leaving 4 bases of the junction unmatched. CDR3 region: CASSIRQGWTEAFF. The CDR3 bases are TGTGCCAGTAGTATACGACAGGGGTGGACTGAAGCTTTCTTT. The whole variable domain, filled in from reference TRBV19 and TRBJ1-1, reads DGGITQSPKYLFRKEGQNVTLSCEQNLNHDAMYWYRQDPGQGLRLIYYSQIVNDFQKGDIAEGYSVSREKKESFPLTVTSAQKNPTAFYLCASSIRQGWTEAFFGQGTRLTVV.

The chain is built from TRBV24-1 and TRBJ1-2; no reliable D call. The CDR3 consists of 15 residues. The germline V gene has CDR1 KGHDR and CDR2 SFDVKD. V lost 1 base and J 5 bases, leaving 13 bases between the germline ends. The DNA of the CDR3 is TGTGCCACCAGTGATTTAGAGGGCAGCGAATATGGCTACACCTTC. As protein: CATSDLEGSEYGYTF.

This chain connects TRBV10-3 to TRBJ1-2, with TRBD1 identical over 9 bases. The length of the CDR3 is 16 residues. With 2 bases clipped from V and 3 bases from J, the junction kept 7 bases outside the gene matches. Per germline, CDR1 ENHRY and CDR2 SYGVKD. DNA for the CDR3: TGTGCCATCAGTGAGCGGGACAGGGAATTGGACTATGGCTACACCTTC. It yields the protein CAISERDRELDYGYTF.

This rearrangement joins TRBV6-1 to TRBJ1-4, with D hard to call. V was shortened by 3 bases and J by 2 bases, with 4 bases between the two germline ends. Per germline, CDR1 MNHNS and CDR2 SASEGT. The CDR3 runs to 13 residues. CDR3 sequence: CASSERTNEKLFF. CDR3 sequence (DNA): TGTGCCAGCAGTGAGAGGACTAATGAAAAACTGTTTTTT.

This rearrangement joins TRBV6-1 to TRBJ2-7, with D possibly being TRBD2 (5 bases). The CDR3 consists of 16 residues. Germline lookup yields CDR1 MNHNS and CDR2 SASEGT. The V gene lost 4 bases and the J gene lost 6 bases, with 22 bases spanning the gap. CDR3 region: CASSGTNPGGRGEQYF. The CDR3 DNA is TGTGCCAGCAGTGGAACCAACCCGGGCGGTCGGGGCGAGCAGTACTTC.

V and J are TRBV18 and TRBJ2-1; unclear D gene. The V gene's germline CDR1 is KGHSH and CDR2 LQKENI. CDR3 length: 13 amino acids. V was pared by 3 bases and J by 5 bases, with 8 bases between. CDR3 coding DNA: TGTGCCAGCTCACCTTTCTCAGACAATGAGCAGTTCTTC. Translating it yields CASSPFSDNEQFF. Full variable domain (remainder filled in from reference TRBV18 and TRBJ2-1): NAGVMQNPRHLVRRRGQEARLRCSPMKGHSHVYWYRQLPEEGLKFMVYLQKENIIDESGMPKERFSAEFPKEGPSILRIQQVVRGDSAAYFCASSPFSDNEQFFGPGTRLTVL.

The genes are TRBV7-9 and TRBJ1-6, with 10 bases aligning to TRBD1. The germline CDR1 and CDR2 sequences are SEHNR and FQNEAQ (reference sequence). The CDR3 sequence is 15 residues long. With V trimmed by 11 bases and J by 9 bases, 13 bases remained unmatched. CDR3: CASGGTGEFSSPLHF. The CDR3 region has the DNA TGTGCCTCGGGCGGGACAGGGGAATTCAGTTCACCCCTCCACTTT. Filled out from reference TRBV7-9 and TRBJ1-6, the complete variable domain reads DTGVSQNPRHKITKRGQNVTFRCDPISEHNRLYWYRQTLGQGPEFLTYFQNEAQLEKSRLLSDRFSAERPKGSFSTLEIQRTEQGDSAMYLCASGGTGEFSSPLHFGNGTRLTVT.

This clone has just one count. This chain joins TRBV10-3 and TRBJ1-1, with 7 bases aligning to TRBD1. V dropped 10 bases and J dropped 4; count of bases not matched to a gene: 9. The CDR3 is 13 amino acids. Germline V gene data show CDR1 as ENHRY and CDR2 as SYGVKD. The CDR3 spells CATLNRDSTEAFF. The DNA for the CDR3 is TGTGCCACCCTAAACCGGGACAGCACTGAAGCTTTCTTT.

CDR3: CASRSRLAGGPGGAKNIQYF. CDR3 DNA: TGTGCCAGCAGGTCCCGACTAGCGGGAGGGCCGGGGGGGGCCAAAAACATTCAGTACTTC. The V and J genes are TRBV27 and TRBJ2-4, with 14 bases that match TRBD2. Germline V gives CDR1 MNHEY, CDR2 SMNVEV (reference sequence). The CDR3 loop spans 20 amino acids. Losses at the gene ends were 6 bases for V and 1 base for J; bases not matched to a gene: 14.

V and J are TRBV29-1 and TRBJ2-5; TRBD2 might be the D (6 bases). V was cut by 7 bases and J by 5 bases, with 20 bases left in between. There are 14 residues in the CDR3. The germline gives CDR1 SQVTM, CDR2 ANQGSEA. CDR3 protein: CSAFGGPSGETQYF. Here the CDR3 DNA reads TGCAGCGCCTTCGGGGGTCCCTCGGGGGAGACCCAGTACTTC.

V and J are TRBV7-9 and TRBJ2-7, with a tentative D call TRBD1 (6 bases). From germline, CDR1 is SEHNR and CDR2 FQNEAQ (reference sequence). The CDR3 loop spans 13 amino acids. Trimming took off 0 bases at V and 7 bases at J, with 10 bases between the two ends. CDR3 residues: CASSLAGAGEQYF. In DNA form, the CDR3 reads TGTGCCAGCAGCTTAGCGGGGGCAGGGGAGCAGTACTTC.

This clone has just a few counts. This chain connects TRBV27 to TRBJ2-3; 7 bases fit TRBD2. In germline, CDR1 is MNHEY, CDR2 SMNVEV (reference sequence). J lost 1 base, V lost 4 bases, and 5 bases had no gene match. There are 15 residues in the CDR3. CDR3 nucleotide sequence: TGTGCCAGCAGTTCCCGACTAGCAGGCACAGATACGCAGTATTTT. Translated, it gives CASSSRLAGTDTQYF.

The J gene is TRBJ2-7, the V gene TRBV10-2; 9 nucleotides line up with TRBD1. The CDR3 runs to 13 residues. Germline loops: CDR1 WSHSY, CDR2 SAAADI. J was trimmed by 6 bases and V by 3 bases; bases with no gene match: 3. The CDR3 DNA reads TGCGCCAGCAGTGAACAGGGGGCAACCGAGCAGTACTTC. Its protein is CASSEQGATEQYF.

This chain joins TRBV24-1 and TRBJ2-7; 10 bases fit TRBD1. J was trimmed by 2 bases and V by 9 bases; bases with no gene match: 6. This CDR3 spans 14 amino acids. Germline lookup yields CDR1 KGHDR and CDR2 SFDVKD. The chain's CDR3 is CATSGTGETYEQYF. DNA for the CDR3: TGTGCCACCTCGGGGACAGGGGAGACCTACGAGCAGTACTTC.

This clone was counted between two and nine times. This chain links TRBV12-5 with TRBJ2-3; tentative D call: TRBD2 (6 bases). Germline loops: CDR1 LGHNT, CDR2 FRNRAP. Trimming removed 2 bases at V and 8 bases at J, with 8 bases between. The CDR3 has 12 amino acids. The DNA for the CDR3 is TGTGCTAGTGGTTTGCCAGCGGGTACGCAGTATTTT. The encoded protein is CASGLPAGTQYF.